Listed below are T cell receptor beta chains from one sample, sequenced in a study of blood T cell repertoires in COVID-19. The repertoire was sequenced with immunoSEQ multiplex PCR; TCRdb's copy has only in-frame clones and lacks some. Found here are a few hundred thousand clones, around four fifths of them singletons; the top ten hold 4.6%. The sequenced sample consisted of peripheral blood. These receptors were obtained from a man aged 55 to 70 who had recovered from COVID-19. Both conserved end residues are part of each CDR3. Each record gives: V gene, D gene, J gene, clone size, CDR3 DNA, CDR3 protein. A D gene is named only where the DNA matches it firmly. Expanded clones get a size class; other rows say once, few or many, or leave the size out.

TRBV21-1	NA	TRBJ2-7	few	TGTGCCAGCAGTCACGCCGGGTGCCTAGCGGGAGGGAGGAGCTCCTACGAGCAGTACTTC	CASSHAGCLAGGRSSYEQYF
TRBV30	TRBD1	TRBJ1-5	NA	TGTGCCTGCGACCGCCAAACAGGGGGGAATCAGCCCCAGCATTTT	CACDRQTGGNQPQHF
TRBV10-1	TRBD2	TRBJ2-3	NA	TGCGCCAGCAGTCGACTAGCGGGAGGTGCAGATACGCAGTATTTT	CASSRLAGGADTQYF
TRBV5-1	NA	TRBJ2-6	NA	TGCGCCAGCAGCTTGGTAGGGGCTGGGGCCAACGTCCTGACTTTC	CASSLVGAGANVLTF
TRBV11-3	NA	TRBJ2-1	few	TGTGCCAGCAGCCAGGGGTTTGGCTACAATGAGCAGTTCTTC	CASSQGFGYNEQFF
TRBV28	TRBD1	TRBJ2-1	NA	TGTGCCAGCAGGAATCGAGACAGGGGGCGCATGTTCTTC	CASRNRDRGRMFF
TRBV7-8	TRBD2	TRBJ2-1	NA	TGTGCCAGCAGCTTATCGGGACTAGGTGTCCATGAGCAGTTCTTC	CASSLSGLGVHEQFF
TRBV19	TRBD2	TRBJ2-1	NA	TGTGCCAGTAGTACGGGACTAGCGAGCAATGAGCAGTTCTTC	CASSTGLASNEQFF
TRBV20-1	TRBD2	TRBJ2-1	NA	TGCAGTGCCAGTAGCGGGGACGTTAAGGGGGAGCAGTTCTTC	CSASSGDVKGEQFF
TRBV7-9	NA	TRBJ1-3	few	TGTGCCAGCAGCTACCTAGACAGTAGAGGAAACACCATATATTTT	CASSYLDSRGNTIYF
TRBV5-1	NA	TRBJ2-7	NA	TGCGCCAGCAGCTTGGGATGGGGGCTGGATGAGCAGTACTTC	CASSLGWGLDEQYF
TRBV12-1	NA	TRBJ2-7	once	TGTGCCAGCAGCTTTACAGGTATTTACGAGCAGTACTTC	CASSFTGIYEQYF
TRBV5-1	TRBD2	TRBJ2-1	NA	TGCGCCAGCAGCTTTGGCGGGGGGGCCGTGGATGAGCAGTTCTTC	CASSFGGGAVDEQFF
TRBV11-2	TRBD2	TRBJ2-7	NA	TGTGCCAGCAGCTTAGTTCCTAGCGGAAACTCCTACGAGCAGTACTTC	CASSLVPSGNSYEQYF
TRBV5-8	TRBD1	TRBJ2-7	NA	TGTGCCAGCAGTCCCCTCTTGGGACAGGGTTACGAGCAGTACTTC	CASSPLLGQGYEQYF
TRBV5-1	NA	TRBJ1-3	NA	TGCGCCAGCAGCCCGGGGACTTGGGGAGGAAACACCATATATTTT	CASSPGTWGGNTIYF
TRBV7-3	TRBD2	TRBJ2-1	NA	TGTGCCAGCAGCTCGCGGGGGGGCGAGTCGTACAGGCAGTTCTTC	CASSSRGGESYRQFF
TRBV12-5	TRBD1	TRBJ2-3	NA	TGTGCTAGTGGTGCAACAGGGGGCGGCACAGATACGCAGTATTTT	CASGATGGGTDTQYF
TRBV10-1	NA	TRBJ2-7	NA	TGCGCCAGCAGTTTAGCCCCAACCTACGAGCAGTACTTC	CASSLAPTYEQYF
TRBV7-2	TRBD1	TRBJ2-1	NA	TGTGCCAGCAGCGAAACAGGGGGTACCTACAATGAGCAGTTCTTC	CASSETGGTYNEQFF
TRBV9	TRBD1	TRBJ2-2	NA	TGTGCCAGCAGCGACAGACAGGGATCGGGTACGAACACCGGGGAGCTGTTTTTT	CASSDRQGSGTNTGELFF
TRBV7-2	NA	TRBJ2-1	few	TGTGCCAGCAGCCTAACGAAACTTCTCGGTGAGCAGTTCTTC	CASSLTKLLGEQFF
TRBV5-6	TRBD1	TRBJ2-5	NA	TGTGCCAGCAGCCGGGGGGACAGGGCAGCGGAGACCCAGTACTTC	CASSRGDRAAETQYF
TRBV11-3	NA	TRBJ2-1	NA	TGTGCCAGCAGCTTATCGGGAGAGACCTACAATGAGCAGTTCTTC	CASSLSGETYNEQFF
TRBV2	TRBD1	TRBJ1-6	NA	TGTGCCAGCAGTGAAGAGGACAGGGGATATTCACCCCTCCACTTT	CASSEEDRGYSPLHF
TRBV6-1	NA	TRBJ2-7	NA	TGTGCCAGCAGCCGCGAGTCTGGCGAGCAGTACTTC	CASSRESGEQYF
TRBV14	NA	TRBJ1-4	NA	TGTGCCAGCAGCCAACACTCAGGGTCCGGACGTGAAAAACTGTTTTTT	CASSQHSGSGREKLFF
TRBV3-1/TRBV3-2	TRBD2	TRBJ2-1	NA	TGTGCCAGCAGCCTAGCGGGAGGCGTCTACAATGAGCAGTTCTTC	CASSLAGGVYNEQFF
TRBV28	NA	TRBJ1-5	NA	TGTGCCAGCTGGGTGCAGGCCGGCAATCAGCCCCAGCATTTT	CASWVQAGNQPQHF
TRBV12-3/TRBV12-4	NA	TRBJ2-7	NA	TGTGCCAGCAGCTTGCAGGGGAGAGGGCAGTACTTC	CASSLQGRGQYF
TRBV19	TRBD1	TRBJ2-1	NA	TGTGCCAGTAGTTCACAGGGGGGCTTTTACAATGAGCAGTTCTTC	CASSSQGGFYNEQFF
TRBV5-4	TRBD2	TRBJ2-3	NA	TGTGCCAGCAGCTTGGAAGCGGGGGCCATACCTGACACAGATACGCAGTATTTT	CASSLEAGAIPDTDTQYF
TRBV19	NA	TRBJ1-3	NA	TGTGCCAGTACCAGCCCTTCCGGGGTAAGGAACACCATATATTTT	CASTSPSGVRNTIYF
TRBV5-1	NA	TRBJ2-4	NA	TGCGCCAGCAGCCCCGGGACACACGAAAACATTCAGTACTTC	CASSPGTHENIQYF
TRBV18	NA	TRBJ1-4	NA	TGTGCCAGCTCACCTCAGCGGCAAGAACTGTTTTTT	CASSPQRQELFF
TRBV5-6	TRBD1	TRBJ1-1	NA	TGTGCCAGCAGCTTGGGGACAGGGACGAACACTGAAGCTTTCTTT	CASSLGTGTNTEAFF
TRBV29-1	NA	TRBJ1-2	NA	TGCAGCGTTGAGAACAGGCATTATGGCTACACCTTC	CSVENRHYGYTF
TRBV27	TRBD1	TRBJ2-2	NA	TGTGCCACCTCCGCCCGACAGGGGGCGGGATCCGGGGAGCTGTTTTTT	CATSARQGAGSGELFF
TRBV14	NA	TRBJ1-1	NA	TGTGCCAGCAGCCAAGATCTGGCAGGGTTGGACGAGGCTTTCTTT	CASSQDLAGLDEAFF
TRBV2	TRBD2	TRBJ2-5	NA	TGTGCCAGCAGGGGCCGGACTAGCGGGAGAGGTGGGGAGACCCAGTACTTC	CASRGRTSGRGGETQYF
TRBV6-5	NA	TRBJ1-1	NA	TGTGCCAGCAGTCGAACAGGGCTGACTGAAGCTTTCTTT	CASSRTGLTEAFF
TRBV29-1	NA	TRBJ2-5	NA	TGCAGCGTTGGCGGCAGGGCCCAAGAGACCCAGTACTTC	CSVGGRAQETQYF
TRBV9	NA	TRBJ2-6	NA	TGTGCCAGCAGCGTAGGGCAAACGTACTCTGGGGCCAACGTCCTGACTTTC	CASSVGQTYSGANVLTF
TRBV9	TRBD2	TRBJ2-1	NA	TGTGCCAGCAGCGTAGGGGCTAGCGGAAACAATGAGCAGTTCTTC	CASSVGASGNNEQFF
TRBV5-4	TRBD2	TRBJ2-3	NA	TGTGCCAGCAGCTCAGATGTTATGGCAGCGGGAGGCGCAGATACGCAGTATTTT	CASSSDVMAAGGADTQYF
TRBV5-4	TRBD2	TRBJ2-7	NA	TGTGCCAGCAGCCCAGGACTAGTACGGGGGAACTCCTACGAGCAGTACTTC	CASSPGLVRGNSYEQYF
TRBV5-5	NA	TRBJ1-2	NA	TGTGCCAGCAGACTTACAGCGGCCCCGTCCCAGGCTTACTATGGCTACACCTTC	CASRLTAAPSQAYYGYTF
TRBV5-4	TRBD2	TRBJ2-3	NA	TGTGCCAGCAGCTTGGCCAGAGGGGCGGGAGGGTTCACGGATACGCAGTATTTT	CASSLARGAGGFTDTQYF
TRBV5-8	TRBD1	TRBJ1-2	NA	TGTGCCAGCAGCCCCGGAAGGCAGGGGGCGAACTATGGCTACACCTTC	CASSPGRQGANYGYTF
TRBV15	TRBD1	TRBJ1-5	NA	TGTGCCAGCAGCTCCGGGACAGTTAGCAATCAGCCCCAGCATTTT	CASSSGTVSNQPQHF
TRBV6-1	NA	TRBJ2-7	NA	TGTGCCAGCAGTGAAATCCTAGCGACGACCTACGAGCAGTACTTC	CASSEILATTYEQYF
TRBV10-3	TRBD2	TRBJ2-1	once	TGTGCCATCAGTGAGGAGAACCTAGCGGGAGTTGTAAATGAGCAGTTCTTC	CAISEENLAGVVNEQFF